What follows describes a single TCR beta chain. The antigen is not known. This may be a read error: a much more frequent sequence differs by one nucleotide. MiXCR was run by TCRdb on the reads, yielding one entry per CDR3 protein. The sample yields about 920,000 distinct CDR3 sequences, around a third seen once. This entry is derived from a study of T cell repertoires in cytomegalovirus infection. Overall study context: Newly reported HLA-C-restricted and thoroughly characterized HLA-B-restricted CMV epitopes were employed. The study, taken as a whole, reports: Frequencies of public TCR beta families were cumulated, and this identified carriers of CMV plus the relevant HLA.

There are 13 residues in the CDR3. Trimming stripped 6 bases from V and 3 bases from J, with 11 bases between. Germline-derived CDR1 and CDR2 are SGHTA and FQGNSA. Sequenced material: cultured CD8+ T cells from PBMCs, taken from culture after CMV antigen stimulation. This receptor was obtained from a human donor in good health (CMV status not recorded). Some clones in this sample may be carry-over from other donors' samples. The genes are TRBV7-2 and TRBJ2-5, with no clear D. CDR3 DNA: TGTGCCAGCAGGTTAAATACAGAAGAGACCCAGTACTTC. Residues: CASRLNTEETQYF.